This T cell receptor beta chain was captured by sequencing in a study of blood T cell repertoires in COVID-19. Study as a whole: There were acute and convalescent COVID-19 samples, and they came from the United States, Italy and Spain. From T cells, B-cell-depleted T cells, or PBMCs came the material, which was cDNA or gDNA.

Per the study methods: Estimates of nucleated cell counts were drawn from the amplification of reference gene primers. Profiled with immunoSEQ multiplex PCR; TCRdb holds only in-frame clones, not every one. V, J and clone size are those of that table, while D and trimming were read from the DNA. The sample shows roughly 200,000 clones, about 81% of them seen only once. Seattle patients were enrolled while actively infected and followed longitudinally. The CDR3 spans 16 residues. Germline values: CDR1 SGHNT, CDR2 YENEEA. Trimming took 4 bases from V and 5 from J; bases not matched to a gene: 6. The origin of this receptor is an older woman with COVID-19, enrolled during active disease. The chain uses TRBV11-3 and TRBJ2-2, with TRBD2 matching over 11 bases. The sequencing input was peripheral blood. CDR3 loop: CASSSSRLAGTGELFF. The CDR3 DNA reads TGTGCCAGCAGCTCCAGCCGACTAGCGGGGACCGGGGAGCTGTTTTTT.